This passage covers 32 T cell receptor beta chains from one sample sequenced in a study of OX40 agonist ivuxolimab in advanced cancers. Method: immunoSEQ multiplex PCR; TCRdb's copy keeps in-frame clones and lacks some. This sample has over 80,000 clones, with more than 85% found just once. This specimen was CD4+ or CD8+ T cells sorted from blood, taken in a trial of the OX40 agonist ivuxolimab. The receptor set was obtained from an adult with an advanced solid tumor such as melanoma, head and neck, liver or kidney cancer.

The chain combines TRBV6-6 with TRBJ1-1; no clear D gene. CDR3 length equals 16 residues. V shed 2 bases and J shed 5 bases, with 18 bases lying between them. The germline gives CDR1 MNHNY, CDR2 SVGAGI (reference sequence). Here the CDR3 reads CASSYPHETRTTEAFF. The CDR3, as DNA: TGTGCCAGCAGTTACCCGCACGAGACCCGTACTACTGAAGCTTTCTTT.

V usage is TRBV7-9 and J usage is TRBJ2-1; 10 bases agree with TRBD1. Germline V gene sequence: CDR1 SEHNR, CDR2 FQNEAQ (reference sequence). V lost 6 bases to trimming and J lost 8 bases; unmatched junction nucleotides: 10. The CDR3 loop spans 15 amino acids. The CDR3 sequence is CASRLSGTGVHEQFF. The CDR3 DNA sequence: TGTGCCAGCAGGCTTTCCGGGACAGGGGTACATGAGCAGTTCTTC.

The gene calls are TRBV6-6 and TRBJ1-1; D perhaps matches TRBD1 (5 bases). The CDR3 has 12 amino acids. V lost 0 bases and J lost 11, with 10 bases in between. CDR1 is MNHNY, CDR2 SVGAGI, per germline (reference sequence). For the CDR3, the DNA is TGTGCCAGCAGTTACTCATTAGGGGTGGCTTTCTTT. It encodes CASSYSLGVAFF.

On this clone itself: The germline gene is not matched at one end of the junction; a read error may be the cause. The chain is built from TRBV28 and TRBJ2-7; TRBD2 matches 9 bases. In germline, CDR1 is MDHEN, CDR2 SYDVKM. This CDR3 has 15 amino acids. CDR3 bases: TGTGCCAGCAGCCTGGGGGCTAGCGGGATCCCCAATCGGAACTTC. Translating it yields CASSLGASGIPNRNF.

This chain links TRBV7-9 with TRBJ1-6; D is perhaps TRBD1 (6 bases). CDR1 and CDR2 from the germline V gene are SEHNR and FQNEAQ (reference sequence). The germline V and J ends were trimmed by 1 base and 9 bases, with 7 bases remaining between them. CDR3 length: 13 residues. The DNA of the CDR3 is TGTGCCAGCAGCTTAGAGGGGGGTTCACCCCTCCACTTT. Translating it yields CASSLEGGSPLHF.

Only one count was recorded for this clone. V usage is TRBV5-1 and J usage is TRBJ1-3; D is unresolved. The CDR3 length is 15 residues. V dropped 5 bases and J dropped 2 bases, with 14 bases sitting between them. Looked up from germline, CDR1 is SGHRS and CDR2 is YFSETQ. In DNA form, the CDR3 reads TGCGCCAGCAGTTCCACAAGTACTGCTGGAAACACCATATATTTT. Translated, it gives CASSSTSTAGNTIYF.

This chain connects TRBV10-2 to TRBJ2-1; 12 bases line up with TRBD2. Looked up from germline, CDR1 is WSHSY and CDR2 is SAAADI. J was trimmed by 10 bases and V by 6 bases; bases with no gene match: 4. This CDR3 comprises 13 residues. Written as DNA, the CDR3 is TGCGCCAGCAGAGGACTAGCGGGATACGAGCAGTTCTTC. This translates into CASRGLAGYEQFF.

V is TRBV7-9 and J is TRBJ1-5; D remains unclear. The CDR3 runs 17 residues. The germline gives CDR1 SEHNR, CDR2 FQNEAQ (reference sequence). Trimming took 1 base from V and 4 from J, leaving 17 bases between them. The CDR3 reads CASSLDPWARSNQPQHF. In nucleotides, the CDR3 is TGTGCCAGCAGCTTAGACCCCTGGGCCCGGTCGAATCAGCCCCAGCATTTT.

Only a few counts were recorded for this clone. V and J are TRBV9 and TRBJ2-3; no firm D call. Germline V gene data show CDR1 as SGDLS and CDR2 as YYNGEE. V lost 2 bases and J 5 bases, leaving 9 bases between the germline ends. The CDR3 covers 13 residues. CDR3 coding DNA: TGTGCCAGCAGCGTTGGTGCAGAAGATACGCAGTATTTT. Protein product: CASSVGAEDTQYF.

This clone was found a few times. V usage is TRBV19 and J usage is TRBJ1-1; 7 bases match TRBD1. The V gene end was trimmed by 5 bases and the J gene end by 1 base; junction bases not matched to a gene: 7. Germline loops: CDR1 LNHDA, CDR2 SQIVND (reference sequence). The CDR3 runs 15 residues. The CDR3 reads CASSAYGQENTEAFF. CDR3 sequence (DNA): TGTGCCAGTAGTGCTTACGGACAGGAGAACACTGAAGCTTTCTTT.

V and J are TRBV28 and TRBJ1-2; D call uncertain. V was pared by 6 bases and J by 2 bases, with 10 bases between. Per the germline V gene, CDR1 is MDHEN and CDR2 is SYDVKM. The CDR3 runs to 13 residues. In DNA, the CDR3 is TGTGCCAGCAGGGTGGTAGGAAACTATGGCTACACCTTC. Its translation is CASRVVGNYGYTF.

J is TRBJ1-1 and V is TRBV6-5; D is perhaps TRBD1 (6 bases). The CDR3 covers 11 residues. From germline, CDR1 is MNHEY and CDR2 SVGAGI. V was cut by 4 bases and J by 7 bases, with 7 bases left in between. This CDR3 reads CASSSDSEAFF. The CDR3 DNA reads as TGTGCCAGCAGTTCGGACAGTGAAGCTTTCTTT.

CDR3 DNA sequence: TGTGCCAGCAGCCCCCGAGGGCTAGCGGGAGGGCCCGTCGTAGGAGAAGAGACCCAGTACTTC. It codes for CASSPRGLAGGPVVGEETQYF. The chain has TRBV9 and TRBJ2-5, with TRBD2 matching 12 bases. CDR1 and CDR2 (germline): SGDLS, YYNGEE. V lost 4 bases, J lost 3 bases, and 22 bases stayed unmatched. This CDR3 is 21 amino acids long. The full variable domain, its missing parts supplied by reference TRBV9 and TRBJ2-5, is DSGVTQTPKHLITATGQRVTLRCSPRSGDLSVYWYQQSLDQGLQFLIQYYNGEERAKGNILERFSAQQFPDLHSELNLSSLELGDSALYFCASSPRGLAGGPVVGEETQYFGPGTRLLVL.

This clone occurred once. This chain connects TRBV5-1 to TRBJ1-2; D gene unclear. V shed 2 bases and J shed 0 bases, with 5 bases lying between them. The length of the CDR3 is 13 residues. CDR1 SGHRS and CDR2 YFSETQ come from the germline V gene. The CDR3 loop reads CASSFGTNYGYTF. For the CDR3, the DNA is TGCGCCAGCAGCTTTGGGACTAACTATGGCTACACCTTC.

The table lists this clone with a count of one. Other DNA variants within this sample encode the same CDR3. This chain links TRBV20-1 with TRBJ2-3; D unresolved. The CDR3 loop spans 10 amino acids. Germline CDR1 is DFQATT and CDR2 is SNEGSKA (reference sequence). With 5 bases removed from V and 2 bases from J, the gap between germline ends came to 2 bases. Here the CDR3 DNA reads TGCAGTGCTTTCACAGATACGCAGTATTTT. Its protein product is CSAFTDTQYF.

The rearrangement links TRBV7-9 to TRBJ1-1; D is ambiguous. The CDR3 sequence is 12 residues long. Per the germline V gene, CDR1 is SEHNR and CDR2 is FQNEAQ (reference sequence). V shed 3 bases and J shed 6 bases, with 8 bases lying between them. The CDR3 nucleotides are TGTGCCAGCAGCTTTGCACAGTCTGAAGCTTTCTTT. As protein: CASSFAQSEAFF. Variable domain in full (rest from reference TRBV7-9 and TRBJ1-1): DTGVSQNPRHKITKRGQNVTFRCDPISEHNRLYWYRQTLGQGPEFLTYFQNEAQLEKSRLLSDRFSAERPKGSFSTLEIQRTEQGDSAMYLCASSFAQSEAFFGQGTRLTVV.

The CDR3, as DNA: TGTGCCAGCAGCCCCCGCGGGGGAAGCACAGATACGCAGTATTTT. Protein: CASSPRGGSTDTQYF. V and J are TRBV6-5 and TRBJ2-3; the match to TRBD2 covers 7 bases. CDR1 and CDR2 from the germline V gene are MNHEY and SVGAGI. Trimming took 6 bases from V and 0 from J; bases not matched to a gene: 6. CDR3 size: 15 residues.

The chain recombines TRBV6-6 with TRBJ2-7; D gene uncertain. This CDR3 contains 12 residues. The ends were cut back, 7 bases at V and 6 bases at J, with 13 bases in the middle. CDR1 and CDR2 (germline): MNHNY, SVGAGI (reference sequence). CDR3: CASKEGMGEQYF. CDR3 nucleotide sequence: TGTGCCAGCAAGGAAGGGATGGGCGAGCAGTACTTC.

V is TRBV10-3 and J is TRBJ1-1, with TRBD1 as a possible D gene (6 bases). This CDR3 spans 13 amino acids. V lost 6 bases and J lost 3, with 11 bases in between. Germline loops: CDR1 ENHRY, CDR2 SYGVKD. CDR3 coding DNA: TGTGCCATCAGGTCCGGGGGCGACACTGAAGCTTTCTTT. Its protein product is CAIRSGGDTEAFF.

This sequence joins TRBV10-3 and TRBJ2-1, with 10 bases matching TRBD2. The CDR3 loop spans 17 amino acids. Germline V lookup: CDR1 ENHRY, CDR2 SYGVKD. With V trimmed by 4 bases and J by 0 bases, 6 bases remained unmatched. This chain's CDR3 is CAISAPSSGSSYNEQFF. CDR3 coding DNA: TGTGCCATCAGTGCTCCTTCTAGCGGGAGCTCCTACAATGAGCAGTTCTTC.

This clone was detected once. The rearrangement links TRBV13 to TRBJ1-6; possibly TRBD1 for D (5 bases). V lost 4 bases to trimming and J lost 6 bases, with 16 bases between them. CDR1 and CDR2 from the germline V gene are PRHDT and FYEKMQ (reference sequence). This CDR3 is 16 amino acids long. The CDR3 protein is CASSSAGVGFNSPLHF. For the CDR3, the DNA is TGTGCCAGCAGCTCCGCGGGGGTGGGCTTTAATTCACCCCTCCACTTT. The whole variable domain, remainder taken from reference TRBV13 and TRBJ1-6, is AAGVIQSPRHLIKEKRETATLKCYPIPRHDTVYWYQQGPGQDPQFLISFYEKMQSDKGSIPDRFSAQQFSDYHSELNMSSLELGDSALYFCASSSAGVGFNSPLHFGNGTRLTVT.

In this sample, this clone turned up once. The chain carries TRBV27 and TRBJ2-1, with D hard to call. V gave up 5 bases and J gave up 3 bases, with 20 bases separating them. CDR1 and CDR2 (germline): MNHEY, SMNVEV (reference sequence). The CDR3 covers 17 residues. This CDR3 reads CASSPSGLTAGYNEQFF. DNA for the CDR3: TGTGCCAGCAGTCCTTCGGGCCTTACAGCAGGCTACAATGAGCAGTTCTTC.

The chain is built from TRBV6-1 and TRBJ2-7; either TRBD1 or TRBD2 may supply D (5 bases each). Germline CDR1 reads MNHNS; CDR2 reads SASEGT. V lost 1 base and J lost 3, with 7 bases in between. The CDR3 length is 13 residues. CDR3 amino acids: CASSEGGFYEQYF. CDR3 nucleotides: TGTGCCAGCAGTGAAGGGGGGTTCTACGAGCAGTACTTC.

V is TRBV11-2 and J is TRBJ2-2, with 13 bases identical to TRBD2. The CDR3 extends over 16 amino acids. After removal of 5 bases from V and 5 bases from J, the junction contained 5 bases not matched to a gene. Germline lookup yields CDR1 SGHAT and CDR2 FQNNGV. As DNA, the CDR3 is TGTGCCAGCAGCAAGACTAGCGGGAGGCCTACCGGGGAGCTGTTTTTT. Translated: CASSKTSGRPTGELFF.

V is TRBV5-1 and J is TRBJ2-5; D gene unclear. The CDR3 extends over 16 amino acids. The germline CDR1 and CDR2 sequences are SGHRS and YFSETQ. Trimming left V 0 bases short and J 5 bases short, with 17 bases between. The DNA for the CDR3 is TGCGCCAGCAGCTTGGCCGTCGGTCCCCCCGAGGAGACCCAGTACTTC. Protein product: CASSLAVGPPEETQYF. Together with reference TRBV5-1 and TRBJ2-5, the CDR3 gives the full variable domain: KAGVTQTPRYLIKTRGQQVTLSCSPISGHRSVSWYQQTPGQGLQFLFEYFSETQRNKGNFPGRFSGRQFSNSRSEMNVSTLELGDSALYLCASSLAVGPPEETQYFGPGTRLLVL.

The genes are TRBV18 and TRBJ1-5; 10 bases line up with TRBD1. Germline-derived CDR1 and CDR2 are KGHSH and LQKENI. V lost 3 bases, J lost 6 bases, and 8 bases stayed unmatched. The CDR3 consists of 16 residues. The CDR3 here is CASSPARQGAGQPQHF. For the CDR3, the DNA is TGTGCCAGCTCACCGGCTAGACAGGGGGCAGGTCAGCCCCAGCATTTT.

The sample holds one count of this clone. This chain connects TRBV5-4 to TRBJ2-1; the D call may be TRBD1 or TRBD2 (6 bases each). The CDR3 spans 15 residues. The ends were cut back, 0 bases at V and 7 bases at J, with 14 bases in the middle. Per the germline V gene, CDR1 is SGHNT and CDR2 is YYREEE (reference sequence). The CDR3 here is CASSLGGGGGNEQFF. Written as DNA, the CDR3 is TGTGCCAGCAGCTTGGGTGGCGGAGGGGGAAATGAGCAGTTCTTC.

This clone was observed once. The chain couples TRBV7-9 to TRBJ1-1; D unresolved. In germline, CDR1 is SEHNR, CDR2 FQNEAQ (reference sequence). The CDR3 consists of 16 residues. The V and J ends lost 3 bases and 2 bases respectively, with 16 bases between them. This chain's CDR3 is CASSLEQSFANTEAFF. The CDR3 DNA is TGTGCCAGCAGCTTGGAACAGTCGTTTGCAAACACTGAAGCTTTCTTT. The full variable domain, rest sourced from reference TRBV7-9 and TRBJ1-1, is DTGVSQNPRHKITKRGQNVTFRCDPISEHNRLYWYRQTLGQGPEFLTYFQNEAQLEKSRLLSDRFSAERPKGSFSTLEIQRTEQGDSAMYLCASSLEQSFANTEAFFGQGTRLTVV.

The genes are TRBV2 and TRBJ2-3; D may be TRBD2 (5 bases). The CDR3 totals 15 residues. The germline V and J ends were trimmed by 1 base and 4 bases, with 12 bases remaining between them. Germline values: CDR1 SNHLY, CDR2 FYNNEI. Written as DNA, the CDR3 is TGTGCCAGCAGTGAAGGAAGTAGCGTCGCAGATACGCAGTATTTT. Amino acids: CASSEGSSVADTQYF.

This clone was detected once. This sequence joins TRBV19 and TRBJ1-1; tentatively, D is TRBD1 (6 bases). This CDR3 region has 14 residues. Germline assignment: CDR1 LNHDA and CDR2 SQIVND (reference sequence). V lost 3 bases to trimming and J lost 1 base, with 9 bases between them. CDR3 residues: CASSIDRRNTEAFF. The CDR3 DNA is TGTGCCAGTAGTATTGACAGGCGGAACACTGAAGCTTTCTTT.

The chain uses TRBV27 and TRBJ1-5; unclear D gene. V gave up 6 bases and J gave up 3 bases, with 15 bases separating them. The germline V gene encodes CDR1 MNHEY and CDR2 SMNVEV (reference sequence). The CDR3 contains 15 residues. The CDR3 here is CASRITSRDNQPQHF. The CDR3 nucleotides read TGTGCCAGCAGGATAACCTCCCGGGACAATCAGCCCCAGCATTTT.

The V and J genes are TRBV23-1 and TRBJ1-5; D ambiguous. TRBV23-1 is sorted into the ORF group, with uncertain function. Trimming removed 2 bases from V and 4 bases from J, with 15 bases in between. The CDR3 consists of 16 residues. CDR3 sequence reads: CASSQVIGKENQPQHF. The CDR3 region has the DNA TGCGCCAGCAGTCAAGTTATAGGGAAGGAGAATCAGCCCCAGCATTTT.